Given below is one TCR beta chain in context. Its antigen is currently unknown. The repertoire was sequenced with immunoSEQ multiplex PCR; TCRdb's copy has only in-frame clones and lacks some. The table shows over 75,000 clones, with approximately 94% occurring only once. This sample is part of a study of OX40 agonist ivuxolimab in advanced cancers. Patients were excluded for autoimmune disease history or systemic immunosuppression. The CDR3 is 14 amino acids. Germline CDR1 and CDR2: MNHEY and SVGAGI. The ends lost 2 bases at V and 6 bases at J; junction bases unmatched: 3. Study observations and caveats: In general, CD8+ T cells held more expanded clones than CD4+ did, on average.

Sequenced here: CD4+ or CD8+ T cells sorted from blood, sampled in a trial of the OX40 agonist ivuxolimab. The chain couples TRBV6-5 to TRBJ2-1, with 8 bases lining up with TRBD2. The sequence was collected from an adult with an advanced solid tumor such as melanoma, head and neck, liver or kidney cancer. The CDR3 DNA is TGTGCCAGCAGTTACCCGGGAGGGGTCAATGAGCAGTTCTTC. It yields the protein CASSYPGGVNEQFF.